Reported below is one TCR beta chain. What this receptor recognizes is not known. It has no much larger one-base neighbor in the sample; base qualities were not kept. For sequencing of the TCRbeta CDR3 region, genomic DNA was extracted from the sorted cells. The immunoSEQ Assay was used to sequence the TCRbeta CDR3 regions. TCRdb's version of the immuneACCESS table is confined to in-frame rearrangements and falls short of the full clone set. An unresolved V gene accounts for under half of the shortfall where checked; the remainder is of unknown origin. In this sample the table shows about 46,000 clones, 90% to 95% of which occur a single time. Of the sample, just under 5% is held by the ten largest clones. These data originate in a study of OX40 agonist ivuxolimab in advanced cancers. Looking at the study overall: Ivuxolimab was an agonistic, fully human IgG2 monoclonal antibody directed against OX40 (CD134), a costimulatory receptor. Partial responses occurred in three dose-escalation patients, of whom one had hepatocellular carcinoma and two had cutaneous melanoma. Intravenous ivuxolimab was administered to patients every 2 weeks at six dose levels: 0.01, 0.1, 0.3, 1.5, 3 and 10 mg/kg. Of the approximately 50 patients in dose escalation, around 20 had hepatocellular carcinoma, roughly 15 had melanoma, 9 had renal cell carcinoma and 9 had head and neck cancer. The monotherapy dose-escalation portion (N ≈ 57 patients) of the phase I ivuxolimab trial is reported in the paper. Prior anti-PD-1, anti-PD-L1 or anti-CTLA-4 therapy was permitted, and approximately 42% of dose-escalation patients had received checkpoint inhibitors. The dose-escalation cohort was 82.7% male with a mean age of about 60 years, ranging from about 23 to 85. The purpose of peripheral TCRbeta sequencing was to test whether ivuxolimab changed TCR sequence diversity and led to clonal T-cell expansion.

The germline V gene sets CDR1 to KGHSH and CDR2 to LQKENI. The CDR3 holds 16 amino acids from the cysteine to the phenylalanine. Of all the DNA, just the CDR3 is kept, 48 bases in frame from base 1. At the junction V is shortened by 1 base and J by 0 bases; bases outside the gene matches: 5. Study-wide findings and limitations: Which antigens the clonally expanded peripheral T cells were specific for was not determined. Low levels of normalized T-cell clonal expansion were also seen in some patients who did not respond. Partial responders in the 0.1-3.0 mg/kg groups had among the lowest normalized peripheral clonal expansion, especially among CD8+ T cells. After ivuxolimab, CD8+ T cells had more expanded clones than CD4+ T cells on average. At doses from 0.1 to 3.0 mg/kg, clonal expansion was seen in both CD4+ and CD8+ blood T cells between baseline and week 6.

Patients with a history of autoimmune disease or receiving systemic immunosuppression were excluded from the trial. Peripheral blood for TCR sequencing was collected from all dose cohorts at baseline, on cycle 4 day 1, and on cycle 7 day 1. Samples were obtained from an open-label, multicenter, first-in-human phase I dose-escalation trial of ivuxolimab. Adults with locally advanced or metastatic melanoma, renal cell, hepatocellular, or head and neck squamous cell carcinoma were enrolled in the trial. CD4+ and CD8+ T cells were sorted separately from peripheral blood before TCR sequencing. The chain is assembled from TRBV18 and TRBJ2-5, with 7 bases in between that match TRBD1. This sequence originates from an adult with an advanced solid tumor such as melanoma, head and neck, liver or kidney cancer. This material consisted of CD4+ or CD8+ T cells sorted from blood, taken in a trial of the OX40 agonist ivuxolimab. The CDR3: CASSPRWDSNQETQYF. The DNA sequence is TGTGCCAGCTCACCACGCTGGGACAGTAACCAAGAGACCCAGTACTTC.